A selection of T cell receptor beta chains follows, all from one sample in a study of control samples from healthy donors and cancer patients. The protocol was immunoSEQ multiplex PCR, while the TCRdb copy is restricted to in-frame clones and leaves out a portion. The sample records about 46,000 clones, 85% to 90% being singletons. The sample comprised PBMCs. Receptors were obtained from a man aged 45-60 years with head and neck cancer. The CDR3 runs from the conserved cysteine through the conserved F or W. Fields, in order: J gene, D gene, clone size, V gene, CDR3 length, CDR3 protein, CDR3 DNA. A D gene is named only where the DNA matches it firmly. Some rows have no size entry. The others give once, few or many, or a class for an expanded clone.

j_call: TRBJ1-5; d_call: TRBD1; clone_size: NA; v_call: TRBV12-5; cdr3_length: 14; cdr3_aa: CASVYGTGDQPQHF; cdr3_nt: TGTGCTAGTGTATACGGGACAGGGGATCAGCCCCAGCATTTT
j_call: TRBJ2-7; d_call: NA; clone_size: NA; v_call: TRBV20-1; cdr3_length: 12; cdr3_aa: CSASRQPNEQYF; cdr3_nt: TGCAGTGCTAGTAGACAGCCAAACGAGCAGTACTTC
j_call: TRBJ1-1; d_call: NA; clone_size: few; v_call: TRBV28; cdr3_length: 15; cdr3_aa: CASSRGGNLNTEAFF; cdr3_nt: TGTGCCAGCAGCCGGGGGGGAAATTTGAACACTGAAGCTTTCTTT
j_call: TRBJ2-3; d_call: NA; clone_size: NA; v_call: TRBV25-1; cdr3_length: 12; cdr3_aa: CASKTQGDTQYF; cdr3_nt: TGTGCCAGCAAGACTCAGGGAGATACGCAGTATTTT
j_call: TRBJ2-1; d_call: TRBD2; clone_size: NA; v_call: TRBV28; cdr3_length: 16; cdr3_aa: CASSLRPAGVDNEQFF; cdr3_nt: TGTGCCAGCAGTTTAAGGCCAGCGGGAGTCGACAATGAGCAGTTCTTC
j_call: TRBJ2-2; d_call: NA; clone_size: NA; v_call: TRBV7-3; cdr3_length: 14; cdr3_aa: CASRRQSDTGELFF; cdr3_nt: TGTGCCAGCCGTCGGCAGTCCGACACCGGGGAGCTGTTTTTT
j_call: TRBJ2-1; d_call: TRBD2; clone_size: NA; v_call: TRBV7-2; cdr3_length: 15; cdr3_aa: CASSSFGTSRGEQFF; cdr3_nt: TGTGCCAGCAGCTCTTTCGGGACTAGCAGAGGTGAGCAGTTCTTC
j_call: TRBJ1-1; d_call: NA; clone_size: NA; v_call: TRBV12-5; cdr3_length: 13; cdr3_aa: CASGPRLLAEAFF; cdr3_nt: TGTGCTAGTGGTCCCCGGCTGTTGGCTGAAGCTTTCTTT
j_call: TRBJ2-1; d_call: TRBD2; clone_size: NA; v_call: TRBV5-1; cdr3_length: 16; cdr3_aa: CASSVELAGVGDEQFF; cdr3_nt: TGCGCCAGCAGCGTAGAACTAGCGGGGGTTGGGGATGAGCAGTTCTTC
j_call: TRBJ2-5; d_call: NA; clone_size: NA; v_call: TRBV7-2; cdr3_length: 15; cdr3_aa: CASSLAAGSQETQYF; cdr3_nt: TGTGCCAGCAGCTTAGCGGCGGGCAGCCAAGAGACCCAGTACTTC
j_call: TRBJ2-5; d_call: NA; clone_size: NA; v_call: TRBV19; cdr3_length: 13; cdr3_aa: CASSPRYQETQYF; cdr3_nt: TGTGCCAGTAGTCCTAGGTACCAAGAGACCCAGTACTTC
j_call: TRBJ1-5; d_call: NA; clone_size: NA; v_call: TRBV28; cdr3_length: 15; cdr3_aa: CASRTPEGANQPQHF; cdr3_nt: TGTGCCAGCAGGACTCCCGAAGGGGCAAATCAGCCCCAGCATTTT
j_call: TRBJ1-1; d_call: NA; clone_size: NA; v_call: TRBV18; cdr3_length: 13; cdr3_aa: CASSPPARGEAFF; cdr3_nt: TGTGCCAGCTCACCACCCGCCCGAGGTGAAGCTTTCTTT
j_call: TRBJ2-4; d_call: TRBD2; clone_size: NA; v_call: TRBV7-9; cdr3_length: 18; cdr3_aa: CASSLVGGAGFGKNIQYF; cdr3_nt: TGTGCCAGCAGCTTAGTCGGGGGGGCCGGCTTCGGCAAAAACATTCAGTACTTC
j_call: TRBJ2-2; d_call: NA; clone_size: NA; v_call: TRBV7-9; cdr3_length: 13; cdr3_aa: CASSLDRAGELFF; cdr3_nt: TGTGCCAGCAGCTTAGACAGGGCCGGGGAGCTGTTTTTT
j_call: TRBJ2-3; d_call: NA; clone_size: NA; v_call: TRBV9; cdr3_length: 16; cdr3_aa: CASSATEGSSADTQYF; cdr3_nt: TGTGCCAGCAGCGCAACGGAGGGATCTTCGGCAGATACGCAGTATTTT
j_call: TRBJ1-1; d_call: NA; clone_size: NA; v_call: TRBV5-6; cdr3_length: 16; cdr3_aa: CASSLVAAFMNTEAFF; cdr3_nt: TGTGCCAGCAGCTTGGTGGCAGCCTTCATGAACACTGAAGCTTTCTTT